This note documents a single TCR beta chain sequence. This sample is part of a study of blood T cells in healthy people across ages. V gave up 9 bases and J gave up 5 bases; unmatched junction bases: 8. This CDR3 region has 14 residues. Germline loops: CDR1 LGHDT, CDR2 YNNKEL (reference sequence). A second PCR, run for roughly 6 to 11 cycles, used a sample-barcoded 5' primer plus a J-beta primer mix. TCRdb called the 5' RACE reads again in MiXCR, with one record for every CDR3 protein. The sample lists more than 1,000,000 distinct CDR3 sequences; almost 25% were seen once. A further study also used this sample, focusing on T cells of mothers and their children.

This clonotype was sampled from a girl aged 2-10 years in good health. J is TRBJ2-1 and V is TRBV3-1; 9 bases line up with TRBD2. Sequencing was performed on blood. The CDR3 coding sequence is TGTGCCAGTGTTTCTAGCGGGGTTAACAATGAGCAGTTCTTC. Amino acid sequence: CASVSSGVNNEQFF.